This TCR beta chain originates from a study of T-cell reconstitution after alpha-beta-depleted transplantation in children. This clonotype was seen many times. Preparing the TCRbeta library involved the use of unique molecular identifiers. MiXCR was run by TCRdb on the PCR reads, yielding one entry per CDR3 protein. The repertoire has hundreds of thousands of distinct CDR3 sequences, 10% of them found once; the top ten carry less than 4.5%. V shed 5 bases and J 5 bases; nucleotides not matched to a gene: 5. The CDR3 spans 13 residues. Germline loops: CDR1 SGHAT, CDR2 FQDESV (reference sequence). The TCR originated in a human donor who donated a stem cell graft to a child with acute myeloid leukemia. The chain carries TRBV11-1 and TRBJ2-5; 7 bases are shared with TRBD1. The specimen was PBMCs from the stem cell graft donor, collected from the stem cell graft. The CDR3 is CASSKGQRETQYF. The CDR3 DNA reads TGTGCCAGCAGCAAGGGACAGAGGGAGACCCAGTACTTC.